The 14 T cell receptor beta chains listed next were all sequenced from one sample in a study of blood T cell repertoires in COVID-19. Profiling relied on immunoSEQ multiplex PCR, and the TCRdb table lists in-frame clones only, not all of them. The data contain about 51,000 clones, about 86% of them singletons. The sample comprised peripheral blood. These receptors originate from an elderly man with active COVID-19.

The chain has TRBV4-1 and TRBJ2-7; 8 bases match TRBD1. This CDR3 has 17 residues. V lost 0 bases to trimming and J lost 4 bases; unmatched junction nucleotides: 11. CDR1 MGHRA and CDR2 YSYEKL come from the germline V gene. CDR3 amino acids: CASSQDKFDDRGYEQYF. The CDR3 bases are TGCGCCAGCAGCCAAGATAAGTTTGACGACAGGGGATACGAGCAGTACTTC.

The chain recombines TRBV7-3 with TRBJ2-1, with 12 bases matching TRBD2. The germline gives CDR1 SGHTA, CDR2 FQGTGA. V was pared by 5 bases and J by 8 bases, with 7 bases of the junction left unmatched. The CDR3 loop spans 15 amino acids. The CDR3 is CASSPRTSGTDEQFF. In DNA form, the CDR3 reads TGTGCCAGCAGCCCTCGGACTAGCGGGACCGATGAGCAGTTCTTC.

This chain's CDR3 is CASSASGTLTDTQYF. The CDR3 bases are TGTGCCAGCAGCGCCTCCGGGACTTTGACAGATACGCAGTATTTT. The chain couples TRBV7-9 to TRBJ2-3, with a weak D call TRBD2 (6 bases). Looked up from germline, CDR1 is SEHNR and CDR2 is FQNEAQ (reference sequence). With 5 bases removed from V and 3 bases from J, the gap between germline ends came to 15 bases. The length of the CDR3 is 15 residues.

In nucleotides, the CDR3 is TGTGCCAGCAGTTTGCCCTGGACAGGGGAGGGAGATGGCTACACCTTC. It translates to CASSLPWTGEGDGYTF. V gene TRBV28 combines with J gene TRBJ1-2; 9 bases agree with TRBD1. The germline CDR1 and CDR2 sequences are MDHEN and SYDVKM. This CDR3 has 16 residues. Trimming at V came to 3 bases and at J to 6 bases, leaving 11 bases not matched to a gene.

The rearrangement uses TRBV6-1 and TRBJ2-1; tentatively, D is TRBD2 (5 bases). Germline V gene data show CDR1 as MNHNS and CDR2 as SASEGT. Trimming cost V 2 bases and J 9 bases, with 17 bases left between them. This CDR3 has 15 amino acids. This CDR3 is CASSESLAPRGEQFF. CDR3 in DNA: TGTGCCAGCAGTGAAAGTTTGGCCCCACGGGGTGAGCAGTTCTTC.

The gene calls are TRBV28 and TRBJ2-1; D possibly corresponds to TRBD1 (6 bases). CDR1 MDHEN and CDR2 SYDVKM come from the germline V gene. V lost 6 bases, J lost 12 bases, and 15 bases lay in between. The CDR3 consists of 12 residues. The CDR3 loop is CASSLPRGGQFF. CDR3 DNA: TGTGCCAGCAGCCTGCCCAGAGGGGGGCAGTTCTTC. Full variable domain (remainder filled in from reference TRBV28 and TRBJ2-1): DVKVTQSSRYLVKRTGEKVFLECVQDMDHENMFWYRQDPGLGLRLIYFSYDVKMKEKGDIPEGYSVSREKKERFSLILESASTNQTSMYLCASSLPRGGQFFGPGTRLTVL.

This chain links TRBV19 with TRBJ1-2; TRBD1 agrees at 9 bases. The CDR3 runs 16 residues. Germline V gene sequence: CDR1 LNHDA, CDR2 SQIVND (reference sequence). V lost 7 bases to trimming and J lost 8 bases; unmatched junction nucleotides: 17. The chain's CDR3 is CASIPRLGTGHEGYTF. The CDR3 region has the DNA TGTGCCAGTATCCCTAGGCTGGGGACAGGGCATGAAGGCTACACCTTC.

The chain links TRBV7-3 to TRBJ2-1; 10 bases are a match to TRBD1. The CDR3 contains 14 residues. CDR1 SGHTA and CDR2 FQGTGA come from the germline V gene. J gave up 6 bases and V 5 bases, and 4 bases lay outside the gene matches. The CDR3 here is CASSRTGGGNEQFF. For the CDR3, the DNA is TGTGCCAGCAGCAGGACAGGGGGAGGCAATGAGCAGTTCTTC.

The chain couples TRBV5-1 to TRBJ2-7; 8 nucleotides match TRBD1. The CDR3 extends over 13 amino acids. Trimming cost V 0 bases and J 11 bases; bases outside gene matches: 7. Germline CDR1 reads SGHRS; CDR2 reads YFSETQ. The CDR3 here is CASSLEQGAQEYF. The CDR3 region has the DNA TGCGCCAGCAGCTTGGAGCAGGGGGCGCAGGAGTACTTC. Using reference TRBV5-1 and TRBJ2-7 for the parts outside the CDR3, the full variable domain is KAGVTQTPRYLIKTRGQQVTLSCSPISGHRSVSWYQQTPGQGLQFLFEYFSETQRNKGNFPGRFSGRQFSNSRSEMNVSTLELGDSALYLCASSLEQGAQEYFGPGTRLTVT.

The genes are TRBV5-1 and TRBJ2-1, with a possible D match to TRBD1 (6 bases). Germline assignment: CDR1 SGHRS and CDR2 YFSETQ. This CDR3 region has 13 residues. V dropped 0 bases and J dropped 8 bases, with 9 bases sitting between them. In DNA form, the CDR3 reads TGCGCCAGCAGCTTGGTTGGGGGCGATGAGCAGTTCTTC. Translation gives CASSLVGGDEQFF.

J is TRBJ2-3 and V is TRBV19; TRBD2 agrees at 11 bases. V was pared by 5 bases and J by 7 bases, with 14 bases of the junction left unmatched. The CDR3 covers 17 residues. From germline, CDR1 is LNHDA and CDR2 SQIVND (reference sequence). The CDR3 DNA reads TGTGCCAGTAGTGTCCTAGCGGGAGGTCTCAAGGGAAATACGCAGTATTTT. This sequence encodes CASSVLAGGLKGNTQYF.

The gene calls are TRBV28 and TRBJ2-7; TRBD1 agrees at 11 bases. CDR3 length equals 19 residues. Germline CDR1 reads MDHEN; CDR2 reads SYDVKM. V lost 3 bases to trimming and J lost 4 bases; unmatched junction nucleotides: 17. The CDR3 loop reads CASSFPGQGARISRYEQYF. CDR3 bases: TGTGCCAGCAGTTTTCCCGGACAGGGGGCCAGAATTTCCCGGTACGAGCAGTACTTC.

CDR3 DNA: TGTGCCAGTAGTATAGAACCGGGACAGCGCACCGGGGAGCTGTTTTTT. Protein sequence: CASSIEPGQRTGELFF. The chain has TRBV19 and TRBJ2-2; 7 bases line up with TRBD1. J lost 4 bases, V lost 0 bases, and 5 bases had no gene match. The CDR3 has 16 amino acids. Germline CDR1 LNHDA, CDR2 SQIVND (reference sequence). Full variable domain (rest looked up from reference TRBV19 and TRBJ2-2): DGGITQSPKYLFRKEGQNVTLSCEQNLNHDAMYWYRQDPGQGLRLIYYSQIVNDFQKGDIAEGYSVSREKKESFPLTVTSAQKNPTAFYLCASSIEPGQRTGELFFGEGSRLTVL.

The V and J genes are TRBV2 and TRBJ2-4, with unresolved D. Per germline, CDR1 SNHLY and CDR2 FYNNEI. The length of the CDR3 is 14 residues. Trimming removed 2 bases at V and 4 bases at J, with 9 bases between. The chain's CDR3 is CASSEFGEKNIQYF. The CDR3 DNA follows: TGTGCCAGCAGTGAATTCGGAGAGAAAAACATTCAGTACTTC.